This entry lists 2 T cell receptor beta chains sequenced from one sample in a study of blood T cell repertoires in COVID-19 (TCRdb year 2020). Receptor amplification or capture employed the immunoSEQ multiplex PCR assay. Entries here come from immuneACCESS through TCRdb and include only in-frame sequences with V and J called. Some clones fail to appear in such tables; in the studies checked, an unresolved V gene covers under half of the shortfall, and the cause of the remainder is unknown. This sample gives 350,000 to 450,000 clones in total; about 88% of them show up just once. Roughly 1.4% of the sample rests with the top ten. The specimen sequenced was peripheral blood. These receptors originate from a woman between 40 and 50 years old with COVID-19, enrolled during active disease.

This rearrangement joins TRBV7-8 to TRBJ1-3; D uncertain. The V and J ends lost 2 bases and 4 bases respectively, with 3 bases between them. This CDR3 contains 12 residues. CDR1 is SGHVS and CDR2 is FQNEAQ in the germline V gene. The CDR3 coding sequence is TGTGCCAGCAGCTTAATAGGAAACACCATATATTTT. Translation gives CASSLIGNTIYF.

This chain connects TRBV4-3 to TRBJ2-7; D is perhaps TRBD1 (6 bases). CDR3 length equals 15 residues. Trimming left V 4 bases short and J 0 bases short, with 13 bases between. CDR1 is LGHNA and CDR2 is YSLEER in the germline V gene. CDR3 protein: CASSRNDRSSYEQYF. CDR3 nucleotides: TGCGCCAGCAGCCGGAACGACAGGAGCTCCTACGAGCAGTACTTC.